Reported below is one T cell receptor beta chain. Its antigen is unknown. The sample comes from a study of CD8+ T cells in alopecia areata. The sequencing template was cDNA reverse transcribed from extracted RNA. TCRdb keeps only in-frame clones here, not all; method: immunoSEQ multiplex PCR. The table records about 210,000 clones, over 40% of them present only once. Treatment here: oral pan-JAK inhibitor, 5-10 mg twice daily. The investigators collected lesional scalp punch biopsies and peripheral blood from alopecia areata patients. The CDR3 spans 12 residues. V lost 3 bases, J lost 7 bases, and 5 bases stayed unmatched. Looked up from germline, CDR1 is SQVTM and CDR2 is ANQGSEA. General study findings and limits: Scalp and blood samples kept many expanded lesional clones throughout tofacitinib. Because one nonresponder was included, the link of baseline CD8+ expansion to response is considered uncertain.

The chain carries TRBV29-1 and TRBJ2-7; 8 bases match TRBD2. The material sequenced was CD4+ T cells sorted from blood, taken between weeks 36 and 40, from a patient treated with tofacitinib. This clonotype was obtained from a human donor with alopecia areata. CDR3 sequence reads: CSVESGGNEQYF. The CDR3 coding sequence is TGCAGCGTTGAGTCGGGGGGGAATGAGCAGTACTTC.